This T cell receptor (beta chain) comes out of a study of T cells in Graves' hyperthyroidism and ophthalmopathy. After removal of 3 bases from V and 4 bases from J, the junction contained 2 bases not matched to a gene. CDR3 length: 13 amino acids. Germline CDR1 and CDR2: SGHRS and YFSETQ. The CDR3 regions of TCR beta were amplified from RNA transcripts. A first-round RT-PCR of the TCR CDR3 used the HTBI primer set. In TCRdb, the multiplex PCR reads were re-called with MiXCR into one record per CDR3 protein. The repertoire holds around 540,000 distinct CDR3 sequences, with about 43% as singletons. A patient was excluded if there was uncontrolled infection, other autoimmune disease, pregnancy or lactation.

Specimen: peripheral blood or thyroid tissue (not recorded which). The sequence came from a woman aged 18-29 years with Graves' hyperthyroidism. The chain is built from TRBV5-1 and TRBJ2-5, with TRBD1 identical over 8 bases. The CDR3 nucleotides read TGCGCCAGCAGCTCGACAGGGGCAGAGACCCAGTACTTC. This encodes CASSSTGAETQYF.